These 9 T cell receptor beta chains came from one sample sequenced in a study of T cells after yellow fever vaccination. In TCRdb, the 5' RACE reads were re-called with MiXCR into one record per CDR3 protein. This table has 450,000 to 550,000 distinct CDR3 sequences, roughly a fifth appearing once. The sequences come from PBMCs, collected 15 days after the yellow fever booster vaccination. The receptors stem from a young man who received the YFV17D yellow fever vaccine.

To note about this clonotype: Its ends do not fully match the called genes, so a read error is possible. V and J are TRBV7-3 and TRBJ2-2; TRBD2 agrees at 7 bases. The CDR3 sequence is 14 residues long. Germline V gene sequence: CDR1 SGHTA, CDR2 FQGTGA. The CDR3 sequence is CAISSGTTTGELFF. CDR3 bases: TGTGCCATCAGCTCAGGGACTACAACCGGGGAGCTGTTTTTT.

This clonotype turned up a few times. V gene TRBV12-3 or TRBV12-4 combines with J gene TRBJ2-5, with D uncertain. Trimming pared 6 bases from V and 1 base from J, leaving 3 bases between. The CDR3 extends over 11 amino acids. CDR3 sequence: CASRSQETQYF. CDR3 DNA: TGTGCCAGCAGATCCCAAGAGACCCAGTACTTC.

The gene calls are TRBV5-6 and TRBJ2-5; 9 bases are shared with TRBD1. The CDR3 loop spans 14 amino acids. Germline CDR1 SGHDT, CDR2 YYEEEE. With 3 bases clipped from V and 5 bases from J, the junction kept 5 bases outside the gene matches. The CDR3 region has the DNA TGTGCCAGCAGCTGGGGACAGGGTTTCGAGACCCAGTACTTC. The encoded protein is CASSWGQGFETQYF.

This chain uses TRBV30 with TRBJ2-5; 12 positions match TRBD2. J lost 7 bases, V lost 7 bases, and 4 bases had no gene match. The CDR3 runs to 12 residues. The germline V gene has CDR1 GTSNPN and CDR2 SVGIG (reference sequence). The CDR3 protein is CAFGLAGTTQYF. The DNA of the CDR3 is TGTGCCTTCGGACTAGCGGGAACGACCCAGTACTTC. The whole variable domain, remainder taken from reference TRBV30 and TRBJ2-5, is SQTIHQWPATLVQPVGSPLSLECTVEGTSNPNLYWYRQAAGRGLQLLFYSVGIGQISSEVPQNLSASRPQDRQFILSSKKLLLSDSGFYLCAFGLAGTTQYFGPGTRLLVL.

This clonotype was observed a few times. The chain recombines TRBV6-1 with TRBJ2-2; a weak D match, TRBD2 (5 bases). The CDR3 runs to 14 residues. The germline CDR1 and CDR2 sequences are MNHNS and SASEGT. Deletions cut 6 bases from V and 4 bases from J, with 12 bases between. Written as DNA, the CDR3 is TGTGCCAGCAGATTACAGCGGTTCACCGGGGAGCTGTTTTTT. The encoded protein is CASRLQRFTGELFF.

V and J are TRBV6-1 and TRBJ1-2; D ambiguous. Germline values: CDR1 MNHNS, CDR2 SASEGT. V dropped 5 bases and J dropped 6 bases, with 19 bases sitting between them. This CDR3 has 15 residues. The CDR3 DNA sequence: TGTGCCAGCAGTCCCCTAGGTGCGCTCTTCGATGGCTACACCTTC. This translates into CASSPLGALFDGYTF.

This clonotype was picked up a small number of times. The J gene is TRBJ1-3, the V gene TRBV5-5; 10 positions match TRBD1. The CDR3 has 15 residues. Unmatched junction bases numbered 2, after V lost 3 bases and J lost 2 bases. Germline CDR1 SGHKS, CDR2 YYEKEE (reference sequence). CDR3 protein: CASSSGTGAGNTIYF. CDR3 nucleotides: TGTGCCAGCAGCTCCGGGACAGGGGCTGGAAACACCATATATTTT.

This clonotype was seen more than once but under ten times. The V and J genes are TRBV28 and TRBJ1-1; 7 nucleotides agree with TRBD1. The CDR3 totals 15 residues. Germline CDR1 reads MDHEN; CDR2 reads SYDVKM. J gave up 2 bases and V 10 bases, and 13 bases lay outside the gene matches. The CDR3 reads CATKEGQERNTEAFF. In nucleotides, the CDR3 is TGTGCCACCAAGGAAGGACAGGAGAGAAACACTGAAGCTTTCTTT.

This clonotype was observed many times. The CDR3 DNA follows: TGTGCCAGCGGGACACAAGAGACCCAGTACTTC. Translating gives CASGTQETQYF. The chain uses TRBV7-2 and TRBJ2-5; maybe TRBD1 (6 bases). This CDR3 contains 11 residues. Germline values: CDR1 SGHTA, CDR2 FQGNSA. V lost 8 bases and J 2 bases, leaving 6 bases between the germline ends. The full variable domain, in which reference TRBV7-2 and TRBJ2-5 provide the parts outside the CDR3, is GAGVSQSPSNKVTEKGKDVELRCDPISGHTALYWYRQSLGQGLEFLIYFQGNSAPDKSGLPSDRFSAERTGGSVSTLTIQRTQQEDSAVYLCASGTQETQYFGPGTRLLVL.